One sample yielded the 3 T cell receptor beta chains listed below, sequenced in a study of graft-versus-host responses after intestinal transplantation. The repertoire was sequenced with immunoSEQ multiplex PCR; TCRdb's copy has only in-frame clones and lacks some. The sample lists tens of thousands of clones, 85% to 95% seen once, with over 40% in the top ten. The sequences come from PBMCs, collected around 37 weeks after intestinal transplant. The receptors derive from a human patient who received an intestinal transplant, so some T cells may come from the graft donor.

Only one count was recorded for this clone. The chain couples TRBV27 to TRBJ2-7; no reliable D call. Deletions cut 2 bases from V and 0 bases from J, with 11 bases between. Germline V gives CDR1 MNHEY, CDR2 SMNVEV (reference sequence). CDR3 length: 15 amino acids. The CDR3: CASSLSPGPSYEQYF. CDR3 in DNA: TGTGCCAGCAGTTTAAGTCCTGGGCCCTCCTACGAGCAGTACTTC.

The chain has TRBV7-9 and TRBJ2-3, with D uncertain. Trimming removed 1 base at V and 2 bases at J, with 10 bases between. CDR3 size: 15 residues. From germline, CDR1 is SEHNR and CDR2 FQNEAQ (reference sequence). CDR3 region: CASSLGAVITDTQYF. In DNA form, the CDR3 reads TGTGCCAGCAGCTTAGGGGCAGTTATCACAGATACGCAGTATTTT.

V is TRBV7-2 and J is TRBJ2-3; D is ambiguous. Germline loops: CDR1 SGHTA, CDR2 FQGNSA. V was cut by 4 bases and J by 0 bases, with 8 bases left in between. The CDR3 consists of 14 residues. The CDR3 sequence is CASSSLTSTDTQYF. In DNA form, the CDR3 reads TGTGCCAGCAGCTCATTAACAAGCACAGATACGCAGTATTTT. Variable domain in full (rest from reference TRBV7-2 and TRBJ2-3): GAGVSQSPSNKVTEKGKDVELRCDPISGHTALYWYRQSLGQGLEFLIYFQGNSAPDKSGLPSDRFSAERTGGSVSTLTIQRTQQEDSAVYLCASSSLTSTDTQYFGPGTRLTVL.